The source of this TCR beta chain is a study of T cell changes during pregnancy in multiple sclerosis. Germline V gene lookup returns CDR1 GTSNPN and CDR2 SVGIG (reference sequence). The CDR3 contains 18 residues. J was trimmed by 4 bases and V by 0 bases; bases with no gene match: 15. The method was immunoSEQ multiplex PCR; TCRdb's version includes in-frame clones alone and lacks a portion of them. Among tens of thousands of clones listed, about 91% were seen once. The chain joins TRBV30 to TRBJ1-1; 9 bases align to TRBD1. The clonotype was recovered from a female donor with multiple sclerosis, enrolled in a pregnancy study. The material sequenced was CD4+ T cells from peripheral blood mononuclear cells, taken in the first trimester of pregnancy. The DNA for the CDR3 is TGTGCCTGGAGTGTATCCCCACATGAACAGGGGGCTGGCACTGAAGCTTTCTTT. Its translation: CAWSVSPHEQGAGTEAFF.